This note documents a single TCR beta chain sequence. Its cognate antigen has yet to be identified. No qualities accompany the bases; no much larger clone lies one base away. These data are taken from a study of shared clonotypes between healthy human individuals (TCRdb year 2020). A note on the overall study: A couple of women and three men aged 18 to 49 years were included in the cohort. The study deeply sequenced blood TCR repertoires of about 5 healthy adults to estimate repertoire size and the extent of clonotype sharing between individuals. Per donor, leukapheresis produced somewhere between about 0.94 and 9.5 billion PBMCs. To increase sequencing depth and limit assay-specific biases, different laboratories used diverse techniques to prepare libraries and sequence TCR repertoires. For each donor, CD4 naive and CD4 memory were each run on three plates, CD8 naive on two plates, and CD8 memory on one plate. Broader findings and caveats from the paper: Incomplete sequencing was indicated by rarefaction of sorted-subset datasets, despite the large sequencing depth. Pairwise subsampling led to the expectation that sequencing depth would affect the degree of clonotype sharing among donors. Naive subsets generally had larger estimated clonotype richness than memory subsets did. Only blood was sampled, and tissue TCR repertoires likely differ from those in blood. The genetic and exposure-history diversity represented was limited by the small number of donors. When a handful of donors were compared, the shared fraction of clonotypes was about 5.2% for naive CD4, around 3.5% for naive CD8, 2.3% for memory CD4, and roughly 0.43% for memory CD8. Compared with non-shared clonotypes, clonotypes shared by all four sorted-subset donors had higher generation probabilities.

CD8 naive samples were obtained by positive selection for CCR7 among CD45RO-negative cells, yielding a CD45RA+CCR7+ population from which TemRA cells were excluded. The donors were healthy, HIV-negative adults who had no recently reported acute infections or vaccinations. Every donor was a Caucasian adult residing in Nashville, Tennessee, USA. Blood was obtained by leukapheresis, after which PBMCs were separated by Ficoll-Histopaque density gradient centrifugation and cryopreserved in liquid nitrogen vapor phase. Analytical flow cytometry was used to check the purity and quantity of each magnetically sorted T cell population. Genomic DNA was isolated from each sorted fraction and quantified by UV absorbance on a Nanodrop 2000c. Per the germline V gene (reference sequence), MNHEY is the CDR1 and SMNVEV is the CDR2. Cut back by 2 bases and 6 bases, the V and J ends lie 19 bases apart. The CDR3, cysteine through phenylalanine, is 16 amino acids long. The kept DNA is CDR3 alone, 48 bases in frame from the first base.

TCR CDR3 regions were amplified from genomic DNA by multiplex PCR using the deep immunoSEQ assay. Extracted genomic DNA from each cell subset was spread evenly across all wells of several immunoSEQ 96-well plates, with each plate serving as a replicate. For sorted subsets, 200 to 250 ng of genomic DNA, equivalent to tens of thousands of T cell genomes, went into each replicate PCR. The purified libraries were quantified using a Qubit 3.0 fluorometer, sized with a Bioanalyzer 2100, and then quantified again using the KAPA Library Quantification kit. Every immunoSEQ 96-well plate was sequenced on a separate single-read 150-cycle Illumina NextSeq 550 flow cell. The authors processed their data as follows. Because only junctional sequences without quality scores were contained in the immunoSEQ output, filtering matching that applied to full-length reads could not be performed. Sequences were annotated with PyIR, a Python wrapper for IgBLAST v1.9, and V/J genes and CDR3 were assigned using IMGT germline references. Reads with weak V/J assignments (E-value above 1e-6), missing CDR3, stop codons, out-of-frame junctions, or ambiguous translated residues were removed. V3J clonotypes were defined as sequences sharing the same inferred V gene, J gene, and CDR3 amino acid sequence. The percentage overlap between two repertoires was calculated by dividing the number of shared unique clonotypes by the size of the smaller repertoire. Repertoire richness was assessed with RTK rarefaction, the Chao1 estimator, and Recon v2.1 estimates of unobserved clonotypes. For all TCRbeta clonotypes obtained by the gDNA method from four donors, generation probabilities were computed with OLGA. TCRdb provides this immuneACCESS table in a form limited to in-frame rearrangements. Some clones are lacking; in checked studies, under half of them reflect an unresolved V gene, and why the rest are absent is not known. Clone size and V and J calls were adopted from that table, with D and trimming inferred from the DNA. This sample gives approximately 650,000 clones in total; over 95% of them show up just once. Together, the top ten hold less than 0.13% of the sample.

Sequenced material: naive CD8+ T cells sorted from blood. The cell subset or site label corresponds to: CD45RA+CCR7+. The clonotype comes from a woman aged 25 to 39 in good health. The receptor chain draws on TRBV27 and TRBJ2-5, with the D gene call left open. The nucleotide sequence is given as TGTGCCAGCAGTTTAAACCTCCAGACACAGAAGCAGACCCAGTACTTC. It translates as CASSLNLQTQKQTQYF.